The entry below describes one T cell receptor (beta chain). The antigen is unknown. Time point specified: newly diagnosed GD, antithyroid drugs for less than 3 months. Construction of the TCR library relied on RNA isolated from PBMCs. Trimming took off 7 bases at V and 3 bases at J, with 16 bases between the two ends. There are 13 residues in the CDR3. CDR1 is DFQATT and CDR2 is SNEGSKA in the germline V gene (reference sequence). The sample comes from a study of regulatory T cells in long-lasting Graves disease. Looking at the study overall: Newly diagnosed Graves' patients had under 3 months of antithyroid drugs. General observations from the study: There were preferences for TRBV28, TRBJ1-2 and TRBJ2-5 in persistent disease.

Assembly of TCR beta libraries relied on iRepertoire HTBI primers together with Arm-PCR of CDR3 regions. TCRdb re-derived calls from the multiplex PCR reads in MiXCR, one entry per CDR3 protein. The sample holds 400,000 to 500,000 distinct CDR3 sequences, about 15% seen once. These data also featured in a second study, about T cells in Graves' hyperthyroidism and ophthalmopathy. Per that study: Blood also showed most of the thyroid clonotypes that were expanded above 0.001. In the analysis, a 13 V-J model separated ophthalmopathy from stable hyperthyroidism.

The rearrangement uses TRBV20-1 and TRBJ2-7; the D gene is possibly TRBD2 (5 bases). The clonotype comes from a woman in her twenties or thirties with Graves disease. Sequences were derived from peripheral blood mononuclear cells (PBMCs), sampled at new diagnosis, from a patient treated with antithyroid drugs. CDR3 sequence: CSDRPMGSYEQYF. The DNA for the CDR3 is TGCAGTGACCGACCGATGGGGAGCTACGAGCAGTACTTC.